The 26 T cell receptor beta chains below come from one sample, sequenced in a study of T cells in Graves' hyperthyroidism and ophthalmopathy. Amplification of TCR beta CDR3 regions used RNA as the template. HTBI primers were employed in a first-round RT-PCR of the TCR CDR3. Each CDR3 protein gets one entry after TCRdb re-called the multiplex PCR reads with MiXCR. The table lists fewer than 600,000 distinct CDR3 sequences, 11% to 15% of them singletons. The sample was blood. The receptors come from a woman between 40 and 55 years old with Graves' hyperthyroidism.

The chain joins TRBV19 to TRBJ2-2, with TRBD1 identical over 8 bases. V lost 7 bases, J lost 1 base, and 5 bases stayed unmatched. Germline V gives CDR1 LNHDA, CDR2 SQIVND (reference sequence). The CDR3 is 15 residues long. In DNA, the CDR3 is TGTGCCAGTAAATTGGACAGGGTGAACACCGGGGAGCTGTTTTTT. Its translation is CASKLDRVNTGELFF.

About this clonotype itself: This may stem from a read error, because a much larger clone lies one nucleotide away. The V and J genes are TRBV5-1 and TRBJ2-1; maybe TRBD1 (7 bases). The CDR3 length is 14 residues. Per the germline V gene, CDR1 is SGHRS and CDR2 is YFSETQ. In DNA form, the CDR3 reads TGCGCCAGCAGCTGGGGGCCAGGGGGGAATGGGCAGTTCTTC. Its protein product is CASSWGPGGNGQFF.

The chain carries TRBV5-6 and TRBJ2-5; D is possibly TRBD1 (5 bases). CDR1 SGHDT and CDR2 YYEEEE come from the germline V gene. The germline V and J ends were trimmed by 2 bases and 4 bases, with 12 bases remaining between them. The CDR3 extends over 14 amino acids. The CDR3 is CASSFNQGRETQYF. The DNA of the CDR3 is TGTGCCAGCAGCTTCAACCAGGGTAGAGAGACCCAGTACTTC.

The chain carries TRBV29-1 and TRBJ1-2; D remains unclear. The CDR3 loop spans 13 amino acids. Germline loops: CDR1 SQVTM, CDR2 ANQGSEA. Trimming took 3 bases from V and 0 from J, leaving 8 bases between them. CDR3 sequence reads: CSVDSQTNYGYTF. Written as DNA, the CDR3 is TGCAGCGTTGATAGTCAGACTAACTATGGCTACACCTTC.

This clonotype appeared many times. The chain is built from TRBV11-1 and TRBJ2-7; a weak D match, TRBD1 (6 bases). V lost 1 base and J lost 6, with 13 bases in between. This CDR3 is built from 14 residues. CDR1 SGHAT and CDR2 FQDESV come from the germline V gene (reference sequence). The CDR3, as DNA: TGTGCCAGCAGCTTAGGGGACAACTGGATCGAGCAGTACTTC. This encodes CASSLGDNWIEQYF.

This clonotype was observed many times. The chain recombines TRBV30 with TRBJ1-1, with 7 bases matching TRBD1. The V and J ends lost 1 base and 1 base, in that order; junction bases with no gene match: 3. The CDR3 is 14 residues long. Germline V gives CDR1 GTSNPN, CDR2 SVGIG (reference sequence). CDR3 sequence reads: CAWSGQGPNTEAFF. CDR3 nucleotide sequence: TGTGCCTGGAGTGGACAGGGACCGAACACTGAAGCTTTCTTT.

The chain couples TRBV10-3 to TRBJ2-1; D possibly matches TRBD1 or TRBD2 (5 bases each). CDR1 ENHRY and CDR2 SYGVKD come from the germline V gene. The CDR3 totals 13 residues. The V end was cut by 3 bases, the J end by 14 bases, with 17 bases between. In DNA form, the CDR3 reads TGTGCCATCAGTGAAGGGGAAGAAACTAGGAAGTTCTTC. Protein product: CAISEGEETRKFF.

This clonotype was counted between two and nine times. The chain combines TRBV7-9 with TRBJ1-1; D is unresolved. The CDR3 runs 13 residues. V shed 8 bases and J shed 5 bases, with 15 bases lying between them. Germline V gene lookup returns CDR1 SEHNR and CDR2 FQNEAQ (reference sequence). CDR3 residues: CASSRGGGTEAFF. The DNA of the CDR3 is TGTGCCAGCTCCCGTGGAGGCGGAACTGAAGCTTTCTTT.

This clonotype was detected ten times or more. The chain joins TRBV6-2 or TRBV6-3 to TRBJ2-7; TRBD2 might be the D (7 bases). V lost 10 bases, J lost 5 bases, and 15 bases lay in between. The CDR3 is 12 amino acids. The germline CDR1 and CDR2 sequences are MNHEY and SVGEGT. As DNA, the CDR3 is TGTGCCACTAGCTCCGGGGGGCACGAGCAGTACTTC. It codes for CATSSGGHEQYF.

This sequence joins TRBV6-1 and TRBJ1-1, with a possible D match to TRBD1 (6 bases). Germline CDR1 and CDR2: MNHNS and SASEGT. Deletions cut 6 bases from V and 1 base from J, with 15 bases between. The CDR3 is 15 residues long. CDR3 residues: CASRGGGGSNTEAFF. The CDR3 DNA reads TGTGCCAGCAGGGGGGGGGGCGGGTCGAACACTGAAGCTTTCTTT.

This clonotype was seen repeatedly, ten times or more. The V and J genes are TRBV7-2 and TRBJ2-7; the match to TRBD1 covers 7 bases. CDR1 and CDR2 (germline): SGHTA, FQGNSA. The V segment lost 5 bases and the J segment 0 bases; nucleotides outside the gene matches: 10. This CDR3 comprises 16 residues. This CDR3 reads CASSPWTGPSSYEQYF. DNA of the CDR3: TGTGCCAGCAGCCCTTGGACAGGTCCCAGCTCCTACGAGCAGTACTTC.

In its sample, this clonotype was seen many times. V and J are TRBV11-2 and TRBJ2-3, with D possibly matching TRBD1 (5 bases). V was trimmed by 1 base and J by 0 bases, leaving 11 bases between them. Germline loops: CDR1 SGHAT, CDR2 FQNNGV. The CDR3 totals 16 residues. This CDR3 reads CASSLGTRVSTDTQYF. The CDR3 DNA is TGTGCCAGCAGCTTAGGGACACGGGTTAGCACAGATACGCAGTATTTT. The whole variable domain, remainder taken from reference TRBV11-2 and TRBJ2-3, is EAGVAQSPRYKIIEKRQSVAFWCNPISGHATLYWYQQILGQGPKLLIQFQNNGVVDDSQLPKDRFSAERLKGVDSTLKIQPAKLEDSAVYLCASSLGTRVSTDTQYFGPGTRLTVL.

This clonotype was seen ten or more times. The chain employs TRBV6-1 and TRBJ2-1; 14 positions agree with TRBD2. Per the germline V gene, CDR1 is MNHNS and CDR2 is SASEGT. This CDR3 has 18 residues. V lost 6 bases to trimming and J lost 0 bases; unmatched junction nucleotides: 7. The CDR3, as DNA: TGTGCCAGCAGGGGACTAGCGGGAGAAGAAAGCTCCTACAATGAGCAGTTCTTC. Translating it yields CASRGLAGEESSYNEQFF.

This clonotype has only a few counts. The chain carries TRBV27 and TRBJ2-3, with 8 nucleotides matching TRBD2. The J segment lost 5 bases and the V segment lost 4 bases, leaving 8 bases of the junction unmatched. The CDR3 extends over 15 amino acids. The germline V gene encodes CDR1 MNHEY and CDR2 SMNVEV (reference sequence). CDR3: CASSSKREKVDTQYF. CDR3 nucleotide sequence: TGTGCCAGCAGTTCGAAGCGGGAGAAAGTAGATACGCAGTATTTT.

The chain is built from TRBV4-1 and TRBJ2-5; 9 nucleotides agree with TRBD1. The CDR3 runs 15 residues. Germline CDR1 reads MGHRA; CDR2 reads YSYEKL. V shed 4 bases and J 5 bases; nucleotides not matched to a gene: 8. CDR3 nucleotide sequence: TGCGCCAGCAGCCTTGCGGGACAGGGTGTCGAGACCCAGTACTTC. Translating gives CASSLAGQGVETQYF.

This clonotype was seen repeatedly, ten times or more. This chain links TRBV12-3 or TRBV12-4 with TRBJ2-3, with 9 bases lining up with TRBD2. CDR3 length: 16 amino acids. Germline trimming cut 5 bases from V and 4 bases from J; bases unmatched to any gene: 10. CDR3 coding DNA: TGTGCCAGCAGTCTCATCATAGCGGGAGTGGCAGATACGCAGTATTTT. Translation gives CASSLIIAGVADTQYF.

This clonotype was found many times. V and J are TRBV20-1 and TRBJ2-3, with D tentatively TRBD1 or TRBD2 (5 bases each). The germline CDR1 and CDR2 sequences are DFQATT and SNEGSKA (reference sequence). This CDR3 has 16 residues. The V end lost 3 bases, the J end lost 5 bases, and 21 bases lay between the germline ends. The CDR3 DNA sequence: TGCAGTGCTAGCCCCGGGACCAGGGCCCATCTAGATACGCAGTATTTT. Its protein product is CSASPGTRAHLDTQYF.

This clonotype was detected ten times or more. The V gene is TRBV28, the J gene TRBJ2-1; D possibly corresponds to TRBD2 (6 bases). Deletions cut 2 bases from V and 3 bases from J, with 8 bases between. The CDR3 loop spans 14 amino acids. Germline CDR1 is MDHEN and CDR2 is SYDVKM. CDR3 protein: CASSLGGNYNEQFF. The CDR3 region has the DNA TGTGCCAGCAGTTTAGGCGGGAACTACAATGAGCAGTTCTTC. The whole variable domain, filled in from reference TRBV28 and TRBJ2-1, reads DVKVTQSSRYLVKRTGEKVFLECVQDMDHENMFWYRQDPGLGLRLIYFSYDVKMKEKGDIPEGYSVSREKKERFSLILESASTNQTSMYLCASSLGGNYNEQFFGPGTRLTVL.

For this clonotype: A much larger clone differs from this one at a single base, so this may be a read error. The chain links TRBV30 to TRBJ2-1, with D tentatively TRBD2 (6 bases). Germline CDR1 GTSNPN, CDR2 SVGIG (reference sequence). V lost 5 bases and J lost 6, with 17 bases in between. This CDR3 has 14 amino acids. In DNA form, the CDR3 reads TGTGCCTGGGCAAAAACCGGGACTGGCAATGAGCAGTTCTTC. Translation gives CAWAKTGTGNEQFF. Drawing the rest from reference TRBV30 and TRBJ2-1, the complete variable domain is SQTIHQWPATLVQPVGSPLSLECTVEGTSNPNLYWYRQAAGRGLQLLFYSVGIGQISSEVPQNLSASRPQDRQFILSSKKLLLSDSGFYLCAWAKTGTGNEQFFGPGTRLTVL.

CDR3 in amino acids: CASTGPTDTQYF. Here the CDR3 DNA reads TGTGCCAGCACGGGGCCCACAGATACGCAGTATTTT. V gene TRBV25-1 combines with J gene TRBJ2-3; D may match TRBD1 or TRBD2 (5 bases each). Germline V CDR1 and CDR2: MGHDK, SYGVNS. V lost 7 bases and J lost 2, with 7 bases in between. The CDR3 contains 12 residues.

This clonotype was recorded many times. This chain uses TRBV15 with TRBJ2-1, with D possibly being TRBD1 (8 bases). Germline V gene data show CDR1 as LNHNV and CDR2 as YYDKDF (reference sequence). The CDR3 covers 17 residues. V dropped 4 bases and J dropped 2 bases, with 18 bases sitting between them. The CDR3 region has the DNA TGTGCCACCAGCAAAGGACAGGGCGGGAGCCCCTACAATGAGCAGTTCTTC. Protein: CATSKGQGGSPYNEQFF.

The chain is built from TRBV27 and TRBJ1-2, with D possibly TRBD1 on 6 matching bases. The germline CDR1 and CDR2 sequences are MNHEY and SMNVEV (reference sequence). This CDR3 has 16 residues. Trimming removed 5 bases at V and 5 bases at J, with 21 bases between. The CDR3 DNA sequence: TGTGCCAGCAGTCCCAGTGTAGGGGACACGGTTTATGGCTACACCTTC. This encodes CASSPSVGDTVYGYTF.

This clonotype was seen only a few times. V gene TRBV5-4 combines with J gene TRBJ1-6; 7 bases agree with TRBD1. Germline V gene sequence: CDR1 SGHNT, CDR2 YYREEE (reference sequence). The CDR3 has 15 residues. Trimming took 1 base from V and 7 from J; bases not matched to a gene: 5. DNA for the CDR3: TGTGCCAGCAGCTTGCTAGACAGGGAAAATTCACCCCTCCACTTT. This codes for CASSLLDRENSPLHF.

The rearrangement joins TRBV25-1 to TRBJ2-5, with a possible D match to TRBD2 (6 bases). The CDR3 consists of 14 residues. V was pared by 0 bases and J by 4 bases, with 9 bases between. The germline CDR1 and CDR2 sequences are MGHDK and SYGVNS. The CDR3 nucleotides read TGTGCCAGCAGTGAATACGGGGGTGCAGAGACCCAGTACTTC. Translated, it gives CASSEYGGAETQYF. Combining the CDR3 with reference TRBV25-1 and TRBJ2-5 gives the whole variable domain EADIYQTPRYLVIGTGKKITLECSQTMGHDKMYWYQQDPGMELHLIHYSYGVNSTEKGDLSSESTVSRIRTEHFPLTLESARPSHTSQYLCASSEYGGAETQYFGPGTRLLVL.

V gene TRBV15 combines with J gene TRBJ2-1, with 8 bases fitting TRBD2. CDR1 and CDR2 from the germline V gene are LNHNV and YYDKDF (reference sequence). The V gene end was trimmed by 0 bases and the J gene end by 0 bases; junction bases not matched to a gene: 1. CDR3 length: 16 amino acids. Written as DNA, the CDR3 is TGTGCCACCAGCAGAGAGAGCGGGAGCTCCTACAATGAGCAGTTCTTC. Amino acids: CATSRESGSSYNEQFF.

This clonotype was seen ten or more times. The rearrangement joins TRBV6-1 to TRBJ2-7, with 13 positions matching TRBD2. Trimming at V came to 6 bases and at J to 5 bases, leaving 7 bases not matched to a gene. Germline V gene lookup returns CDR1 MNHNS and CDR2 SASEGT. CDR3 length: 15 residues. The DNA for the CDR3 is TGTGCCAGCAGGAAGACTAGCGGGAGGTATGACGAGCAGTACTTC. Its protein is CASRKTSGRYDEQYF.